This TCR beta chain stems from a study of T cells in Graves' hyperthyroidism and ophthalmopathy. V shed 5 bases, J shed 5 bases, and the junction held 10 bases outside the gene matches. Germline values: CDR1 SEHNR, CDR2 FQNEAQ (reference sequence). The CDR3 runs to 15 residues. Researchers took RNA transcripts and amplified the TCR beta CDR3 regions from them. The HTBI primer set was used in a first-round RT-PCR of the TCR CDR3. TCRdb re-called the multiplex PCR reads with MiXCR, one entry per CDR3 protein. The table has 550,000 to 700,000 distinct CDR3 sequences, approximately 44% seen once. Study-level points and caveats: Ophthalmopathy was predicted by the model a median of about 6.7 months ahead of onset. The majority of expanded thyroid clonotypes above 0.001 also appeared in blood.

This clonotype was counted between two and nine times. What it binds is unknown. J is TRBJ2-7 and V is TRBV7-9, with 9 bases matching TRBD1. The receptor comes from an adult woman with Graves' disease, either hyperthyroidism or ophthalmopathy (not recorded which). Material for sequencing was peripheral blood or thyroid tissue (not recorded which). The DNA of the CDR3 is TGTGCCAGCAGCCAAGGGACAGGGAACAGCGACGAGCAGTACTTC. This encodes CASSQGTGNSDEQYF.